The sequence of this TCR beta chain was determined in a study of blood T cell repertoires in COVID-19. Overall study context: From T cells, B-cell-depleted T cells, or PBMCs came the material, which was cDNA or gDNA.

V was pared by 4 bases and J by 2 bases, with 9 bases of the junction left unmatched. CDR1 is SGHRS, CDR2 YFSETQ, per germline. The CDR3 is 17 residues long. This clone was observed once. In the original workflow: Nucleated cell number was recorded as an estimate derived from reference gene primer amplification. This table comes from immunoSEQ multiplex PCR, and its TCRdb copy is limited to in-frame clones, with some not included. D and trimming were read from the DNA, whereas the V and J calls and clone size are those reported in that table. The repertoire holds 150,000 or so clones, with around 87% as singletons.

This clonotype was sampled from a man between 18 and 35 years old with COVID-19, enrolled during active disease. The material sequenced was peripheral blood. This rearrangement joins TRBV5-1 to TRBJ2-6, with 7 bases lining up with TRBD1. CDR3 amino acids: CASSLETGVAGANVLTF. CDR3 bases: TGCGCCAGCAGCCTCGAAACAGGGGTCGCTGGGGCCAACGTCCTGACTTTC.